This T cell receptor (beta chain) comes out of a study of T cell changes during pregnancy in multiple sclerosis. TCRdb's copy holds only in-frame clones and misses some; the assay was immunoSEQ multiplex PCR. The sample lists more than 70,000 clones; 93% were seen once. The CDR3 covers 16 residues. Germline V gene sequence: CDR1 SGHTA, CDR2 FQGNSA. J gave up 10 bases and V 5 bases, and 13 bases lay outside the gene matches. The chain couples TRBV7-2 to TRBJ2-3, with 12 bases lining up with TRBD2. The sample in question was peripheral blood, obtained in the second trimester of pregnancy. The receptor was derived from a female donor with multiple sclerosis, enrolled in a pregnancy study. The CDR3 region is CASSPQTSGRGGSQYF. As DNA, the CDR3 is TGTGCCAGCAGCCCCCAGACTAGCGGGAGAGGGGGGTCGCAGTATTTT.